Listed here are 10 T cell receptor beta chains from one sample, sequenced in a study of cytomegalovirus exposure and HLA in healthy donors. PCR involved 60 Vbeta and 13 Jbeta primers. Method: immunoSEQ multiplex PCR; TCRdb's copy keeps in-frame clones and lacks some. The data contain around 130,000 clones, 80% to 90% of them singletons. The material sequenced was PBMCs. Source of these receptors: a man in his forties or fifties in good health and CMV-seronegative.

The count of this clone is one. The J gene is TRBJ2-1, the V gene TRBV2, with 9 bases that match TRBD1. CDR3 length: 15 residues. Germline lookup yields CDR1 SNHLY and CDR2 FYNNEI. The V gene end was trimmed by 0 bases and the J gene end by 7 bases; junction bases not matched to a gene: 4. The CDR3 region is CASSEAGQGGNEQFF. The CDR3 nucleotides are TGTGCCAGCAGTGAAGCGGGACAGGGAGGGAATGAGCAGTTCTTC.

The CDR3 DNA reads TGCGCCAGCAGCCTAGGACAGCTTGTGGTGGCTAATGAAAAACTGTTTTTT. Protein: CASSLGQLVVANEKLFF. The J gene is TRBJ1-4, the V gene TRBV5-1, with D perhaps matching TRBD1 (6 bases). Looked up from germline, CDR1 is SGHRS and CDR2 is YFSETQ. The V and J ends lost 4 bases and 3 bases respectively, with 19 bases between them. The CDR3 is 17 amino acids.

The chain uses TRBV4-3 and TRBJ2-1; 11 bases fit TRBD2. This CDR3 has 16 amino acids. Losses at the gene ends were 5 bases for V and 3 bases for J; bases not matched to a gene: 6. CDR1 is LGHNA, CDR2 YSLEER, per germline. The CDR3 loop is CASSARLAGGYNEQFF. CDR3 DNA: TGCGCCAGCAGCGCGCGTCTAGCGGGGGGCTACAATGAGCAGTTCTTC.

The genes are TRBV10-2 and TRBJ2-2; possibly TRBD1 for D (5 bases). The CDR3 contains 14 residues. Trimming removed 4 bases from V and 4 bases from J, with 10 bases in between. Per germline, CDR1 WSHSY and CDR2 SAAADI. CDR3 loop: CASSGGGFTGELFF. DNA of the CDR3: TGCGCCAGCAGTGGGGGCGGATTCACCGGGGAGCTGTTTTTT.

V usage is TRBV2 and J usage is TRBJ1-5, with a tentative D call TRBD1 (6 bases). In germline, CDR1 is SNHLY, CDR2 FYNNEI. V lost 4 bases, J lost 2 bases, and 9 bases lay in between. The CDR3 runs 14 residues. The CDR3 DNA reads TGTGCCAGCAGTGTACAGGGCGGCAATCAGCCCCAGCATTTT. The encoded protein is CASSVQGGNQPQHF.

V gene TRBV4-1 combines with J gene TRBJ2-5, with TRBD1 matching 9 bases. Germline V lookup: CDR1 MGHRA, CDR2 YSYEKL. J lost 5 bases, V lost 4 bases, and 8 bases had no gene match. The CDR3 covers 15 residues. In DNA, the CDR3 is TGCGCCAGCAGCCGATTAGGGACAGGGAAGGAGACCCAGTACTTC. It specifies CASSRLGTGKETQYF.

The chain uses TRBV4-1 and TRBJ1-4; D unresolved. The V and J ends lost 3 bases and 7 bases respectively, with 9 bases between them. Germline CDR1 reads MGHRA; CDR2 reads YSYEKL. The CDR3 consists of 13 residues. CDR3 nucleotides: TGCGCCAGCAGCCACCTAGTAGGTGAAAAACTGTTTTTT. It translates to CASSHLVGEKLFF.

V gene TRBV5-1 combines with J gene TRBJ1-4; 7 bases are shared with TRBD1. Trimming cost V 0 bases and J 2 bases; bases outside gene matches: 4. CDR3 length: 16 amino acids. CDR1 is SGHRS, CDR2 YFSETQ, per germline. The CDR3 protein is CASSLGQGVTNEKLFF. DNA for the CDR3: TGCGCCAGCAGCTTGGGGCAGGGGGTGACTAATGAAAAACTGTTTTTT.

J is TRBJ2-3 and V is TRBV7-9, with TRBD2 matching 7 bases. The V gene end was trimmed by 1 base and the J gene end by 3 bases; junction bases not matched to a gene: 10. Germline V gene sequence: CDR1 SEHNR, CDR2 FQNEAQ (reference sequence). This CDR3 spans 17 amino acids. CDR3 bases: TGTGCCAGCAGCTTAGTCTTTTCGGGGGGTCGGACAGATACGCAGTATTTT. This translates into CASSLVFSGGRTDTQYF.

The genes are TRBV5-4 and TRBJ2-1, with TRBD2 matching over 13 bases. CDR1 is SGHNT and CDR2 is YYREEE in the germline V gene (reference sequence). CDR3 size: 15 residues. V trimming: 3 bases; J trimming: 6 bases; junction bases outside the gene matches: 3. CDR3 region: CASSSTSGGANEQFF. In nucleotides, the CDR3 is TGTGCCAGCAGCTCTACTAGCGGGGGGGCCAATGAGCAGTTCTTC. Full variable domain (remainder filled in from reference TRBV5-4 and TRBJ2-1): ETGVTQSPTHLIKTRGQQVTLRCSSQSGHNTVSWYQQALGQGPQFIFQYYREEENGRGNFPPRFSGLQFPNYSSELNVNALELDDSALYLCASSSTSGGANEQFFGPGTRLTVL.